This TCR beta chain stems from a study of tumor-infiltrating lymphocytes in localized non-small cell lung cancer. Overall study: The cohort mixed smokers and never-smokers, several histologies, and some post-neoadjuvant-chemotherapy samples. General study points: Only some patients had TCR sequencing, depending on available tissue. Tumors had more T cell infiltration than uninvolved lung, per TCRbeta sequencing and CD3 counts.

On this clone: Its specificity is unknown.

The CDR3 covers 14 residues. CDR1 and CDR2 (germline): SGHNT, YENEEA. Trimming left V 4 bases short and J 7 bases short, with 17 bases between. Produced via immunoSEQ multiplex PCR; TCRdb's table is partial and in-frame only. The sample carries over 15,000 clones, roughly 69% recorded once. The gene calls are TRBV11-3 and TRBJ2-7; possible D gene TRBD2, 6 bases. The sample comprised lung tumor tissue. The TCR was taken from a human donor with non-small cell lung cancer. CDR3 DNA sequence: TGTGCCAGCAGCTCGTCGCCGGGGGAGAGGGAGCAGTACTTC. Its protein product is CASSSSPGEREQYF.